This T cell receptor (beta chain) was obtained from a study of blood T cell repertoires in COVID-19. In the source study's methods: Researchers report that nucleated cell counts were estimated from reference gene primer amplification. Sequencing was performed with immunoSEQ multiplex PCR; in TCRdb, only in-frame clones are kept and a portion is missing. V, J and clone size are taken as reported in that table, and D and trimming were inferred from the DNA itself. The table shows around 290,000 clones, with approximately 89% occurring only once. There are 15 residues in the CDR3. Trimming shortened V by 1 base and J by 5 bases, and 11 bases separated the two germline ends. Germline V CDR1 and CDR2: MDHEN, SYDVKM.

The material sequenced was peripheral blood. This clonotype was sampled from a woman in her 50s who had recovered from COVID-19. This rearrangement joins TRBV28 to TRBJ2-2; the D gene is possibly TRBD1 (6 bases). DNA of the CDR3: TGTGCCAGCAGTTTATTAGGGGGACCTACCGGGGAGCTGTTTTTT. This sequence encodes CASSLLGGPTGELFF.